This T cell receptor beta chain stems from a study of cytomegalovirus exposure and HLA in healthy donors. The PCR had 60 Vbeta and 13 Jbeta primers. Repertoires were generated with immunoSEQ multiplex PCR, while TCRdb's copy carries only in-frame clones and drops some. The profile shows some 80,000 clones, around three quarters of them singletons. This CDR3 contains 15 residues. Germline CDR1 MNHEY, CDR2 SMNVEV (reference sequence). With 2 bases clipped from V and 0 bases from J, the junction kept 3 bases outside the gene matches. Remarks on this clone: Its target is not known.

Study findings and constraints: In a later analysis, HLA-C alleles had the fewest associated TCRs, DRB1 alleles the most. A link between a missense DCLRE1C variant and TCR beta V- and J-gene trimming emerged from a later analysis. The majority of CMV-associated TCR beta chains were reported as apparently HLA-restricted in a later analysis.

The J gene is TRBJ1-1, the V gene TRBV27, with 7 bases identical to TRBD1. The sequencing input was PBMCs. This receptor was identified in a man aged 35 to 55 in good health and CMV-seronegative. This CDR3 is CASSLITGVNTEAFF. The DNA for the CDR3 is TGTGCCAGCAGTTTAATTACAGGGGTGAACACTGAAGCTTTCTTT.